This TCR beta chain was recorded in a study of T cell responses to AZD1222 COVID-19 vaccine. Concerning this clone itself: Its antigen is unidentified.

This table comes from immunoSEQ multiplex PCR, and its TCRdb copy is limited to in-frame clones, with some not included. The table includes roughly 120,000 clones, approximately 90% detected once. It was second doses at about 4 or about 12 weeks that were pooled. The study, taken as a whole, reports: In a largely white British group with more females than males, clonal diversity was possibly underestimated. Unmutated variant regions are reportedly targeted by nearly half of spike-specific TCRs. None of the repertoires were sampled until the peak T cell response had passed.

The sequences come from peripheral blood, collected 28 days after the second AZD1222 dose. This receptor was identified in an adult who received the AZD1222 COVID-19 vaccine.

The CDR3 nucleotides read TGTGCCACCAGTGATGTCGACAGTCTTTCTTACAATGAGCAGTTCTTC. Protein: CATSDVDSLSYNEQFF. The V call is TRBV24-1, the J call TRBJ2-1, with D tentatively TRBD1 (5 bases). Trimming took 3 bases from V and 4 from J, leaving 15 bases between them. Germline V gene data show CDR1 as KGHDR and CDR2 as SFDVKD. The CDR3 is made up of 16 amino acids.